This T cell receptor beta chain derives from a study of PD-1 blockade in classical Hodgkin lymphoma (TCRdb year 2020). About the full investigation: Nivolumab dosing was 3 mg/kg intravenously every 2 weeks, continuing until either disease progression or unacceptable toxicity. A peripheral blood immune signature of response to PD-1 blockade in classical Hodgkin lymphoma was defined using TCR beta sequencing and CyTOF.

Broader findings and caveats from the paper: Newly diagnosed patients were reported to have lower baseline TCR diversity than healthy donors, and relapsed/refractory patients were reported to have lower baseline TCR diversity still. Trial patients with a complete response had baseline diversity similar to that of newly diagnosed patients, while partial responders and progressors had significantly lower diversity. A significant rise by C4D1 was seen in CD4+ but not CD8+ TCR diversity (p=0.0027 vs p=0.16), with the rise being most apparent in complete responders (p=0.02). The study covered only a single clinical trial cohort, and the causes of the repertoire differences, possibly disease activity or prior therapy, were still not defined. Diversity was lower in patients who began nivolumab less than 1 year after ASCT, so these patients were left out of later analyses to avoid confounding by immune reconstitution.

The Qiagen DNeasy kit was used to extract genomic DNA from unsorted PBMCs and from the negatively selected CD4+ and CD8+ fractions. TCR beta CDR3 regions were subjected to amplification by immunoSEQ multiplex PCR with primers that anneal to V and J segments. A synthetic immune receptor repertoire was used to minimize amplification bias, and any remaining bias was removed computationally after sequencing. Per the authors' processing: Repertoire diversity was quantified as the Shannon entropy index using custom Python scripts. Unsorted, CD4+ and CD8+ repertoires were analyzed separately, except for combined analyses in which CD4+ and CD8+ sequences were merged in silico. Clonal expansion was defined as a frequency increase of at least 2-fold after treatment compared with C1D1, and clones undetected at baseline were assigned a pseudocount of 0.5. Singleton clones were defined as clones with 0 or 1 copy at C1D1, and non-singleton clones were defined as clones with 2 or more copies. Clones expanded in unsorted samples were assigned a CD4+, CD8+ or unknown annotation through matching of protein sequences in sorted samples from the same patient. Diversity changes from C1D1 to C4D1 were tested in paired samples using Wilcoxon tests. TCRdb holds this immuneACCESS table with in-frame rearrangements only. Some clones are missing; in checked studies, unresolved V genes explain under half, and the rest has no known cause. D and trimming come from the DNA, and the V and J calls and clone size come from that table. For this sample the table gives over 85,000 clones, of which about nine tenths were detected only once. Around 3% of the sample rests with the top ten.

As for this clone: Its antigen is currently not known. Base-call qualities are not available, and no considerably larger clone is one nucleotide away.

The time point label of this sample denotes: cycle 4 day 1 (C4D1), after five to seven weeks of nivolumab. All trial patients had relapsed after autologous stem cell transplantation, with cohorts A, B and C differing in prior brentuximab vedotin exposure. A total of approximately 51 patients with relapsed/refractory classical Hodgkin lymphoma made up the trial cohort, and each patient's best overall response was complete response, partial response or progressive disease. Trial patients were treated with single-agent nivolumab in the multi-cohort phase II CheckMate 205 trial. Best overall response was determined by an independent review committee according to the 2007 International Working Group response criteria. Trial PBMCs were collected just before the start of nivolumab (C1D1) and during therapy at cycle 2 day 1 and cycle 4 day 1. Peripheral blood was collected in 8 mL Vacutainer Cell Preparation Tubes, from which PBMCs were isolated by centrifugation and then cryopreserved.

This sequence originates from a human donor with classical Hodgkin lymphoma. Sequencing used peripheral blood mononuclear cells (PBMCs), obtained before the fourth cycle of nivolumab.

Read as DNA, the sequence is TGTGCCAGCAGCTTCCGGACAGGGTATCACGAGCAGTACTTC. The encoded protein is CASSFRTGYHEQYF. The rearranged segments are TRBV7-2 and TRBJ2-7, with 8 central nucleotides matching TRBD1. V has 3 bases trimmed and J has 5 bases trimmed; junction bases matching no gene number 6. The cysteine opens and the phenylalanine closes a CDR3 of 14 amino acids. Only the CDR3 part of the read is kept: 42 bases, read in frame from the first base. Per the germline V gene, SGHTA is the CDR1 and FQGNSA is the CDR2. With the portions outside the CDR3 filled from the reference TRBV7-2 and TRBJ2-7 genes, the complete variable region becomes GAGVSQSPSNKVTEKGKDVELRCDPISGHTALYWYRQSLGQGLEFLIYFQGNSAPDKSGLPSDRFSAERTGGSVSTLTIQRTQQEDSAVYLCASSFRTGYHEQYFGPGTRLTVT.